This T cell receptor (beta chain) was identified during a study of chemoradiotherapy in HPV16-positive cancers. Study-wide background: Candidate HPV-specific clones and shared TCR motifs came from two HPV16-positive patients.

TCRdb's table, derived via immunoSEQ multiplex PCR, lists solely in-frame clones and lacks some. The sample yields 9,500 to 15,000 clones, approximately 90% seen once. The CDR3 is 14 amino acids. CDR1 and CDR2 (germline): MGHRA, YSYEKL. Trimming took 3 bases from V and 7 from J; bases not matched to a gene: 6. Study conclusions and caveats: Functional assays defining HPV-specific T cells used only two HPV16-positive patients. During treatment, candidate HPV-specific clones and E7-related motifs expanded in tumor.

With respect to this clone: Its antigen is not identified.

The TCR sequence derives from a human donor with HPV-associated anogenital cancer. The specimen comprised blood, sampled from a patient who underwent chemoradiotherapy. This chain joins TRBV4-1 and TRBJ1-1, with 9 bases matching TRBD1. The CDR3 DNA is TGCGCCAGCAGCCAGGACAGGGGACCAGGTGAAGCTTTCTTT. Translation: CASSQDRGPGEAFF.